The sequence of this T cell receptor beta chain was determined in a study of blood T cell repertoires in COVID-19. Study context: PBMCs, B-cell-depleted T cells, or T cells were the source of the cDNA or gDNA that made up the material.

Some clones are missing from TCRdb's copy, which holds only in-frame ones; the method was immunoSEQ multiplex PCR. Here the sample spans roughly 90,000 clones, approximately 85% being singletons. Germline CDR1 MNHEY, CDR2 SVGEGT. This CDR3 is 15 amino acids long. The germline V and J ends were trimmed by 2 bases and 1 base, with 11 bases remaining between them. Sequencing was performed on peripheral blood. The receptor comes from a human donor in a cohort sampled during active COVID-19. The chain carries TRBV6-2 or TRBV6-3 and TRBJ1-2; D gene uncertain. The CDR3 loop is CASSYSGRLNYGYTF. CDR3 coding DNA: TGTGCCAGCAGTTACAGCGGACGCCTTAACTATGGCTACACCTTC.